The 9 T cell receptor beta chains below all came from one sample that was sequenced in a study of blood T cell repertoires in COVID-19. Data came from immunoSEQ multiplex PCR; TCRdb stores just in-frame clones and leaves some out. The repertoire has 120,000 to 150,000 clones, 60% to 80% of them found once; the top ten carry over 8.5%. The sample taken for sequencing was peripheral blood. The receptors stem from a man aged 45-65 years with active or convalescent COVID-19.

This CDR3 reads CASSPNPGLAGTLYNEQFF. The CDR3 coding sequence is TGTGCCAGCAGTCCGAACCCTGGACTAGCGGGGACTTTGTACAATGAGCAGTTCTTC. The chain links TRBV27 to TRBJ2-1; 12 bases are a match to TRBD2. Germline V gives CDR1 MNHEY, CDR2 SMNVEV (reference sequence). This CDR3 comprises 19 residues. J gave up 4 bases and V 5 bases, and 15 bases lay outside the gene matches.

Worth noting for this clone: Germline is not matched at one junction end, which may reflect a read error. CDR3 nucleotide sequence: TGTGCCAGCAGACAGACCACCGGAGAGCTGTTTTTT. It yields the protein CASRQTTGELFF. This chain links TRBV14 with TRBJ2-2; D unresolved. The CDR3 has 12 amino acids. Germline values: CDR1 SGHDN, CDR2 FVKESK.

The CDR3 region is CASSLGRGQVEAFF. The CDR3 nucleotides are TGTGCCAGCAGCCTAGGAAGGGGGCAGGTTGAAGCTTTCTTT. The chain has TRBV7-2 and TRBJ1-1; 7 bases are shared with TRBD1. Germline V gene data show CDR1 as SGHTA and CDR2 as FQGNSA. Germline trimming cut 5 bases from V and 7 bases from J; bases unmatched to any gene: 10. The CDR3 totals 14 residues.

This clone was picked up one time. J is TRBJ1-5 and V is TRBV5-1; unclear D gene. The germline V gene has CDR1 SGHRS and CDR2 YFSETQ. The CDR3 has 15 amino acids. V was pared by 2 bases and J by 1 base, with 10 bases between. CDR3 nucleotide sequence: TGCGCCAGCAGCTTAAGCTCGGGAAGCAATCAGCCCCAGCATTTT. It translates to CASSLSSGSNQPQHF.

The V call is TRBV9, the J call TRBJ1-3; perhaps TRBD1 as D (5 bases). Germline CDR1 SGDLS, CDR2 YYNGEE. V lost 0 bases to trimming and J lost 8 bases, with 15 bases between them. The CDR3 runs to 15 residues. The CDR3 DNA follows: TGTGCCAGCAGCGTAGCGGGAGGGGCCGCCGACACCATATATTTT. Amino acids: CASSVAGGAADTIYF.

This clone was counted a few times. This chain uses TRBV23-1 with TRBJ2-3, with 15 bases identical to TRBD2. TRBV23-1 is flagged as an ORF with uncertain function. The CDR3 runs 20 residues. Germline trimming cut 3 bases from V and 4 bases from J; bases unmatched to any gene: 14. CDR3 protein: CASSHSGLAGGLVGADTQYF. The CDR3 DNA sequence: TGCGCCAGCAGTCACTCCGGACTAGCGGGAGGGCTGGTCGGTGCAGATACGCAGTATTTT.

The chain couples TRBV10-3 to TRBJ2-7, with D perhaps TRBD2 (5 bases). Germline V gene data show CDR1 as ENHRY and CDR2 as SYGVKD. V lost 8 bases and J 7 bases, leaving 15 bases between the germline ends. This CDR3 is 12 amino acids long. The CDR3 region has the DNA TGTGCCATCGCGGCGGTGCGAGGGGAGCAGTACTTC. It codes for CAIAAVRGEQYF.

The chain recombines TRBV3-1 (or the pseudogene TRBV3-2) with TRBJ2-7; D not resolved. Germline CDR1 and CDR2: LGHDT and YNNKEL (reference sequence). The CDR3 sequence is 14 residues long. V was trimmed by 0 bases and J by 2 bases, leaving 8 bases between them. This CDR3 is CASSQERYPYEQYF. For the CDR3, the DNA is TGTGCCAGCAGCCAAGAGCGGTATCCCTACGAGCAGTACTTC.

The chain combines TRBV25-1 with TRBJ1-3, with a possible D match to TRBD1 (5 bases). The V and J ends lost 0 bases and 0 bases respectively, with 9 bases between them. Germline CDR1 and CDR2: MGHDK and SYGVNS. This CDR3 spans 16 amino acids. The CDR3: CASSEYQGYSGNTIYF. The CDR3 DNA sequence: TGTGCCAGCAGTGAATACCAGGGATACTCTGGAAACACCATATATTTT.